A single sample gave rise to the 8 T cell receptor beta chains below, sequenced in a study of a mutant IDH1 vaccine in newly diagnosed glioma. TCRdb keeps only in-frame clones here, not all; method: immunoSEQ multiplex PCR. This sample has about 32,000 clones, with around 80% found just once. The time point was: week 35, safety follow-up. It was 300 ug of mutant IDH1 20-mer peptide that made up each vaccine dose, given with topical imiquimod. Their antigen targets remain unknown. Here the sequenced sample was PBMCs, taken from a glioma patient whose treatment included an IDH1 peptide vaccine. These receptor sequences come from a man aged 35 to 55 with glioma. Some clones in this sample may be carry-over from other donors' samples.

Note on this clone: This same CDR3 is encoded by further DNA sequences in the sample. The chain couples TRBV19 to TRBJ1-1; D not certain. Germline lookup yields CDR1 LNHDA and CDR2 SQIVND (reference sequence). The length of the CDR3 is 11 residues. Trimming removed 5 bases at V and 3 bases at J, with 4 bases between. As DNA, the CDR3 is TGTGCCAGTAGTGGGTACACTGAAGCTTTCTTT. Its translation: CASSGYTEAFF.

J is TRBJ1-1 and V is TRBV18; D is uncertain. The CDR3 spans 16 residues. Trimming took off 2 bases at V and 0 bases at J, with 13 bases between the two ends. Germline assignment: CDR1 KGHSH and CDR2 LQKENI. CDR3 DNA: TGTGCCAGCTCACCAACGGCAGCTACAATGAACACTGAAGCTTTCTTT. Translation gives CASSPTAATMNTEAFF.

The chain links TRBV9 to TRBJ2-2; 8 bases align to TRBD2. V lost 4 bases and J lost 0; bases outside the gene matches: 5. The V gene's germline CDR1 is SGDLS and CDR2 YYNGEE. This CDR3 is built from 16 residues. The CDR3 spells CASSRGGFSNTGELFF. The CDR3 DNA follows: TGTGCCAGCAGCCGGGGGGGGTTTTCGAACACCGGGGAGCTGTTTTTT. The full variable domain, its missing parts supplied by reference TRBV9 and TRBJ2-2, is DSGVTQTPKHLITATGQRVTLRCSPRSGDLSVYWYQQSLDQGLQFLIQYYNGEERAKGNILERFSAQQFPDLHSELNLSSLELGDSALYFCASSRGGFSNTGELFFGEGSRLTVL.

The chain joins TRBV6-5 to TRBJ1-1; the D gene is possibly TRBD1 (6 bases). Germline V lookup: CDR1 MNHEY, CDR2 SVGAGI. The V gene lost 10 bases and the J gene lost 8 bases, with 14 bases spanning the gap. The CDR3 contains 11 residues. The CDR3 protein is CATERGTEAFF. In DNA form, the CDR3 reads TGTGCCACTGAGAGGGGGACAGAAGCTTTCTTT.

The CDR3 here is CASTASRGANNEQFF. The CDR3 DNA follows: TGTGCCAGCACTGCTTCGCGGGGGGCTAACAATGAGCAGTTCTTC. The chain couples TRBV6-5 to TRBJ2-1; 8 nucleotides agree with TRBD2. This CDR3 is 15 amino acids long. Germline CDR1 is MNHEY and CDR2 is SVGAGI. V lost 7 bases, J lost 5 bases, and 10 bases stayed unmatched.

The chain employs TRBV28 and TRBJ1-1; TRBD1 might be the D (5 bases). CDR1 is MDHEN, CDR2 SYDVKM, per germline. Trimming pared 3 bases from V and 11 bases from J, leaving 10 bases between. This CDR3 has 11 residues. Here the CDR3 reads CASSLGTVAFF. CDR3 sequence (DNA): TGTGCCAGCAGTTTGGGGACGGTTGCTTTCTTT.

The chain links TRBV5-6 to TRBJ1-1; perhaps TRBD1 as D (5 bases). CDR3 length: 19 residues. Trimming shortened V by 5 bases and J by 6 bases, and 32 bases separated the two germline ends. Germline V gene sequence: CDR1 SGHDT, CDR2 YYEEEE. This chain's CDR3 is CASRLAVGGFGTSEPEAFF. The CDR3, as DNA: TGTGCCAGCAGACTGGCGGTCGGGGGGTTTGGGACGTCCGAACCTGAAGCTTTCTTT.

The chain employs TRBV18 and TRBJ2-7; a possible D gene is TRBD1 (6 bases). The germline V gene has CDR1 KGHSH and CDR2 LQKENI. This CDR3 has 15 amino acids. The V gene lost 6 bases and the J gene lost 0 bases, with 15 bases spanning the gap. The CDR3 reads CASSPGTPSSYEQYF. The CDR3, as DNA: TGTGCCAGCTCCCCAGGGACACCGAGCTCCTACGAGCAGTACTTC.